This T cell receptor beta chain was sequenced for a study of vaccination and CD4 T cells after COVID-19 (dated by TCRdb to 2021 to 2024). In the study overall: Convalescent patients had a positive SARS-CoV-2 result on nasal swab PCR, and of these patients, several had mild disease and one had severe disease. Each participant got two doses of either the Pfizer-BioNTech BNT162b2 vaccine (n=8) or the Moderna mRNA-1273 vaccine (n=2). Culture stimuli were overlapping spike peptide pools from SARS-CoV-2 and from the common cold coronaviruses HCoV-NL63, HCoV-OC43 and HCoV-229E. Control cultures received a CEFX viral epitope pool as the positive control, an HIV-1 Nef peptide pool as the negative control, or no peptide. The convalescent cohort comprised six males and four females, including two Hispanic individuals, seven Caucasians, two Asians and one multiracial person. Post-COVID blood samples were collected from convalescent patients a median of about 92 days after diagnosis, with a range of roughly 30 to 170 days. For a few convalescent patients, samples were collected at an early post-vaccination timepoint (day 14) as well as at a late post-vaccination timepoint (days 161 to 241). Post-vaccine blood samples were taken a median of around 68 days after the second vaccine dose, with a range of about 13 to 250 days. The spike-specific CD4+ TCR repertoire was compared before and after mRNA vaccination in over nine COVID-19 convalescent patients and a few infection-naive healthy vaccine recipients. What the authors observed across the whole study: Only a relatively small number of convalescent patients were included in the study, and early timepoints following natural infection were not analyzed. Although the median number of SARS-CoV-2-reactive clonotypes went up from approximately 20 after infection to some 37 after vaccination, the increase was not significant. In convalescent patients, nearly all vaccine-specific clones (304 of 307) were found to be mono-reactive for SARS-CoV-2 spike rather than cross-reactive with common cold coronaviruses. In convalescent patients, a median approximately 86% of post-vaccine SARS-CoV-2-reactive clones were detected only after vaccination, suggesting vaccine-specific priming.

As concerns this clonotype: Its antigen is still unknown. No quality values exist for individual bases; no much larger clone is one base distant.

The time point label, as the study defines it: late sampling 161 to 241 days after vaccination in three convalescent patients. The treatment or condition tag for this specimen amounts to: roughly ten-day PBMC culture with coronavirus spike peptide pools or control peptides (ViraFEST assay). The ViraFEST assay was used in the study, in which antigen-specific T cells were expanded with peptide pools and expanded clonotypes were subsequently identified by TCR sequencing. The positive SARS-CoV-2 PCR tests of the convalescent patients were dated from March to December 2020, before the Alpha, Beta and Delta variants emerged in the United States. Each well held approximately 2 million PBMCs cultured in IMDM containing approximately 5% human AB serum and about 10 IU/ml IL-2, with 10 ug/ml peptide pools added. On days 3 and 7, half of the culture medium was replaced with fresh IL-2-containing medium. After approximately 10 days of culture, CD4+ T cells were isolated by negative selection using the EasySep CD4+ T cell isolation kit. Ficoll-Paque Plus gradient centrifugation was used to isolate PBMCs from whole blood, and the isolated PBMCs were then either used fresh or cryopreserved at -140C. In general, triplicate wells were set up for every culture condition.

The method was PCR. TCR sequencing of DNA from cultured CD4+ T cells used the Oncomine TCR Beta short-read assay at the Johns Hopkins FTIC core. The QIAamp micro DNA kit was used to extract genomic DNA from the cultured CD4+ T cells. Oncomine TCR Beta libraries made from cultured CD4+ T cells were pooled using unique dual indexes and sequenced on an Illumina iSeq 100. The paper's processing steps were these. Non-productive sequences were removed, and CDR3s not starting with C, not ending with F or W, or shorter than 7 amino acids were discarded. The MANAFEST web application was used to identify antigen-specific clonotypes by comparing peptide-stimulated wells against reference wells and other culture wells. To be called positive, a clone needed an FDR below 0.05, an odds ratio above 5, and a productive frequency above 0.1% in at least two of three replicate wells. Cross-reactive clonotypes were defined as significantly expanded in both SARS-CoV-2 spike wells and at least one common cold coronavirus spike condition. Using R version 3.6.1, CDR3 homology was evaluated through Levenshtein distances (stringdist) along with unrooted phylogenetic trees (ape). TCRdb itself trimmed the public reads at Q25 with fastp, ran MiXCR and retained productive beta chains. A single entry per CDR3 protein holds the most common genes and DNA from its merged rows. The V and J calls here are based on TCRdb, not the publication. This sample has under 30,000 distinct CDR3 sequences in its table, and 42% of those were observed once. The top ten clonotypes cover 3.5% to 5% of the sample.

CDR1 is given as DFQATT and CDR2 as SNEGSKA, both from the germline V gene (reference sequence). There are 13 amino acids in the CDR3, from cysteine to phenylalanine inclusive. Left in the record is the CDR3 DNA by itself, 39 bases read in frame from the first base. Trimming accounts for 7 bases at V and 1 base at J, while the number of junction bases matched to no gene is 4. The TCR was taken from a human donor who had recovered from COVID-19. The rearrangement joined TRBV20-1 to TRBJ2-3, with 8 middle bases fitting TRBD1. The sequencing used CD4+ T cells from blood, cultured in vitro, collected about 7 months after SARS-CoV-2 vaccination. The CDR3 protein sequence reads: CSVPGQGTDTQYF. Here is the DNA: TGCAGTGTTCCGGGACAGGGCACAGATACGCAGTATTTT.